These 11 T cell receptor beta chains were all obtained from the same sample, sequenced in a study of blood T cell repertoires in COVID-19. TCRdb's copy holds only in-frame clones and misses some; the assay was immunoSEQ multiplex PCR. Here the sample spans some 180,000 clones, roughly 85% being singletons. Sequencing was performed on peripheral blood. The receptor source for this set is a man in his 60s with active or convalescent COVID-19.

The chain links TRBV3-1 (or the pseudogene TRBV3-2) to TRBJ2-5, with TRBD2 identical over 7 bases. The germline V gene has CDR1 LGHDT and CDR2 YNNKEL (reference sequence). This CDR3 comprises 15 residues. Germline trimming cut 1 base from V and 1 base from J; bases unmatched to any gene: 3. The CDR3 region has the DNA TGTGCCAGCAGCCAAGTCCGCGGGGGCCAAGAGACCCAGTACTTC. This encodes CASSQVRGGQETQYF.

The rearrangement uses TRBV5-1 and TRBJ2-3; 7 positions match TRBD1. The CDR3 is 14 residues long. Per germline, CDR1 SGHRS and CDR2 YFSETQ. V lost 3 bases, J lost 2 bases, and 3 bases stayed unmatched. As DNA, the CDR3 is TGCGCCAGCAGCTACGGACAGGACACAGATACGCAGTATTTT. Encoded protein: CASSYGQDTDTQYF.

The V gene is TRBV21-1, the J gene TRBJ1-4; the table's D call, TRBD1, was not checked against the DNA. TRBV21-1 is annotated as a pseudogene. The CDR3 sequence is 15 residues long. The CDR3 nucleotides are TGTGCCAGCAGCGCGGACAGGGTTGGGAATGAAAAACTGTTTTTT. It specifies CASSADRVGNEKLFF.

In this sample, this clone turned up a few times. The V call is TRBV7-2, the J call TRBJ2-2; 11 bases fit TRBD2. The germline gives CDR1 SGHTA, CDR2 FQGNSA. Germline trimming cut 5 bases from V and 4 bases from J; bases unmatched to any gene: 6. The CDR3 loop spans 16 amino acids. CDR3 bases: TGTGCCAGCAGCCCCATAGCGGGGGGGCTCACCGGGGAGCTGTTTTTT. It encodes CASSPIAGGLTGELFF.

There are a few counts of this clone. CDR3 nucleotides: TGTGCCAGCAGCGTAGATGGGACTAGGTACAATGAGCAGTTCTTC. Protein sequence: CASSVDGTRYNEQFF. The rearrangement uses TRBV9 and TRBJ2-1, with 8 bases that match TRBD2. The junction had 3 bases not matched to a gene; V was cut back by 0 bases and J by 4 bases. CDR3 size: 15 residues. The V gene's germline CDR1 is SGDLS and CDR2 YYNGEE.

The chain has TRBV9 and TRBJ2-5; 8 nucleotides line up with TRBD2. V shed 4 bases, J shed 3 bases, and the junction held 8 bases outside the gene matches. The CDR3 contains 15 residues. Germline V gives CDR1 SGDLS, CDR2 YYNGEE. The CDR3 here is CASSPPSGGEETQYF. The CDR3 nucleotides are TGTGCCAGCAGCCCTCCCTCCGGGGGGGAAGAGACCCAGTACTTC.

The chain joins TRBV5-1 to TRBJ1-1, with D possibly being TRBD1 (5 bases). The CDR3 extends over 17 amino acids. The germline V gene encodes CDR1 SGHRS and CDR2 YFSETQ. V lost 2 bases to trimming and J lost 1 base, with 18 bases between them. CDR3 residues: CASSLSRGAGRNTEAFF. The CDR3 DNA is TGCGCCAGCAGCTTATCTAGGGGAGCGGGGAGGAACACTGAAGCTTTCTTT.

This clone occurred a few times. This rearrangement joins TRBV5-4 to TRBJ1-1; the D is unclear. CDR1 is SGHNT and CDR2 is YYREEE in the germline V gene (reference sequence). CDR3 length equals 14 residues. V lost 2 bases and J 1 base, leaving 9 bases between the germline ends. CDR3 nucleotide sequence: TGTGCCAGCAGCTTAGATTCCGGGAACACTGAAGCTTTCTTT. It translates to CASSLDSGNTEAFF.

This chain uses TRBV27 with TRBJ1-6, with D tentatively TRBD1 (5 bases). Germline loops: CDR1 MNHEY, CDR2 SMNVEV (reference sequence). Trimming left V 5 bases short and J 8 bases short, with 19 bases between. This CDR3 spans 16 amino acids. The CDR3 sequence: CASSPRGWLRHSPLHF. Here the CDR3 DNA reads TGTGCCAGCAGTCCCCGGGGGTGGCTTCGCCATTCACCCCTCCACTTT.

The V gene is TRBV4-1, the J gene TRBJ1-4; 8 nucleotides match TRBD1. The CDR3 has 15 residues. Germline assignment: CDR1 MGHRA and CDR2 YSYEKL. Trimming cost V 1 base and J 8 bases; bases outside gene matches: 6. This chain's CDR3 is CASSQVTGVEEKLFF. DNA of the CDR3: TGCGCCAGCAGCCAAGTGACAGGGGTTGAAGAAAAACTGTTTTTT.

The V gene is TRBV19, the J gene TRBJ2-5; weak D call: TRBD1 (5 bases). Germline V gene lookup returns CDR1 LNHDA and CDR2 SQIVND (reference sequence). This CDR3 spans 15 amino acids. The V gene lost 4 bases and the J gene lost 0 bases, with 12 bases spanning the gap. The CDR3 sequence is CASSRGTLYQETQYF. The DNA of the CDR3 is TGTGCCAGTAGTAGGGGCACATTGTACCAAGAGACCCAGTACTTC.